This T cell receptor (beta chain) was obtained from a study of blood T cell repertoires in COVID-19. Study-level information: PBMCs, B-cell-depleted T cells, or T cells were the source of the cDNA or gDNA that made up the material.

In the authors' workflow: Quantification of nucleated cells was approximated via reference gene primer amplification. Here immunoSEQ multiplex PCR was the method, and the copy in TCRdb shows in-frame clones only, minus some. V and J calls and clone size are those listed in that table; D and trimming were worked out from the DNA. The sample shows 60,000 or so clones, 75% to 90% of them seen only once. The V end was cut by 7 bases, the J end by 1 base, with 13 bases between. The CDR3 covers 15 residues. CDR1 MNHEY and CDR2 SVGAGI come from the germline V gene. The clonotype originates from a human donor with active COVID-19. The donor label of this sample is uncertain. Sequencing input: peripheral blood. The chain employs TRBV6-5 and TRBJ2-2; D is possibly TRBD2 (6 bases). CDR3 sequence reads: CASKGGGMNTGELFF. The CDR3 DNA reads TGTGCCAGCAAGGGAGGCGGGATGAACACCGGGGAGCTGTTTTTT.